A single sample is the source of the 32 T cell receptor beta chains below, sequenced in a study of beta chain features in type 1 diabetes. All of the isolated RNA was reverse transcribed, so expressed TCRB transcripts were sequenced. Assay used: immunoSEQ multiplex PCR; TCRdb lists only in-frame clones, some missing. The sample carries roughly 400,000 clones, approximately 16% recorded once. Source material: naive CD4+ T cells from blood. The receptor set was obtained from a young woman in good health.

The chain combines TRBV10-3 with TRBJ2-3; 15 nucleotides agree with TRBD2. Germline CDR1 and CDR2: ENHRY and SYGVKD. The CDR3 is 17 amino acids. Trimming cost V 2 bases and J 3 bases; bases outside gene matches: 3. The CDR3 DNA follows: TGTGCCATCAGTGAGGCCGGGACTAGCGGGAGGACAGATACGCAGTATTTT. It specifies CAISEAGTSGRTDTQYF.

This rearrangement joins TRBV7-2 to TRBJ2-1, with no clear D. The CDR3 has 15 amino acids. Germline V lookup: CDR1 SGHTA, CDR2 FQGNSA. Between the trimmed V and J ends, which lost 0 bases and 1 base, there was a span of 7 bases. DNA for the CDR3: TGTGCCAGCAGCTTAGCGGAGAATTCCTACAATGAGCAGTTCTTC. It encodes CASSLAENSYNEQFF.

The rearrangement links TRBV4-3 to TRBJ1-2; D gene uncertain. This CDR3 has 13 residues. The V gene's germline CDR1 is LGHNA and CDR2 YSLEER. Trimming pared 4 bases from V and 3 bases from J, leaving 9 bases between. CDR3 loop: CASSPDGDYGYTF. The CDR3 nucleotides read TGCGCCAGCAGCCCCGACGGAGACTATGGCTACACCTTC.

The V gene is TRBV29-1, the J gene TRBJ1-1; TRBD1 agrees at 9 bases. The germline gives CDR1 SQVTM, CDR2 ANQGSEA. V lost 6 bases, J lost 0 bases, and 5 bases stayed unmatched. CDR3 length: 14 residues. In DNA, the CDR3 is TGCAGCGTCGGACAGGGGCAAATGAACACTGAAGCTTTCTTT. Protein: CSVGQGQMNTEAFF.

V usage is TRBV7-2 and J usage is TRBJ2-4; weak D call: TRBD2 (7 bases). From germline, CDR1 is SGHTA and CDR2 FQGNSA. This CDR3 comprises 15 residues. V was pared by 3 bases and J by 6 bases, with 15 bases between. DNA of the CDR3: TGTGCCAGCAGCTTTAGGGGGGGAGGGGGAAACATTCAGTACTTC. Its translation is CASSFRGGGGNIQYF.

The rearrangement links TRBV28 to TRBJ2-7, with D unclear. This CDR3 is built from 11 residues. Germline V gives CDR1 MDHEN, CDR2 SYDVKM. The germline V and J ends were trimmed by 5 bases and 3 bases, with 5 bases remaining between them. Written as DNA, the CDR3 is TGTGCCAGCAGTCTTAACTACGAGCAGTACTTC. Translated: CASSLNYEQYF.

V gene TRBV4-3 combines with J gene TRBJ2-7; 8 bases fit TRBD1. V dropped 1 base and J dropped 0; count of bases not matched to a gene: 5. The CDR3 loop spans 16 amino acids. CDR1 is LGHNA, CDR2 YSLEER, per germline. This CDR3 reads CASSQGNRGSSYEQYF. The CDR3 DNA reads as TGCGCCAGCAGCCAAGGGAACAGGGGGTCCTCCTACGAGCAGTACTTC.

The rearrangement links TRBV5-4 to TRBJ2-5; 8 positions match TRBD2. The junction had 11 bases not matched to a gene; V was cut back by 5 bases and J by 5 bases. This CDR3 contains 15 residues. Germline V gene lookup returns CDR1 SGHNT and CDR2 YYREEE (reference sequence). For the CDR3, the DNA is TGTGCCAGCAGTGTAAGCGGGAGTTTGGAGGAGACCCAGTACTTC. It translates to CASSVSGSLEETQYF. The whole variable domain, filled in from reference TRBV5-4 and TRBJ2-5, reads ETGVTQSPTHLIKTRGQQVTLRCSSQSGHNTVSWYQQALGQGPQFIFQYYREEENGRGNFPPRFSGLQFPNYSSELNVNALELDDSALYLCASSVSGSLEETQYFGPGTRLLVL.

In this sample, this clone turned up a few times. The chain recombines TRBV23-1 with TRBJ1-1, with D maybe TRBD1 (6 bases). TRBV23-1 is assigned to the ORF class and has an uncertain function. The CDR3 totals 11 residues. Trimming removed 6 bases at V and 8 bases at J, with 10 bases between. The CDR3 loop is CASSPGQEAFF. The CDR3 DNA sequence: TGCGCCAGCAGCCCAGGACAGGAAGCTTTCTTT.

This rearrangement joins TRBV5-1 to TRBJ1-1; 10 nucleotides line up with TRBD1. The V segment lost 0 bases and the J segment 4 bases; nucleotides outside the gene matches: 6. Germline values: CDR1 SGHRS, CDR2 YFSETQ. This CDR3 contains 16 residues. CDR3 residues: CASSLADRGPGTEAFF. CDR3 nucleotides: TGCGCCAGCAGCTTGGCCGACAGGGGGCCCGGCACTGAAGCTTTCTTT.

The chain's CDR3 is CASRAGTGTFHGYTF. The CDR3 DNA reads TGTGCCAGCAGGGCCGGGACAGGGACGTTTCATGGCTACACCTTC. The J gene is TRBJ1-2, the V gene TRBV2, with 9 bases fitting TRBD1. The germline V gene encodes CDR1 SNHLY and CDR2 FYNNEI. This CDR3 comprises 15 residues. With 6 bases clipped from V and 6 bases from J, the junction kept 11 bases outside the gene matches.

The chain couples TRBV7-9 to TRBJ2-1, with a possible D match to TRBD2 (5 bases). The CDR3 sequence is 12 residues long. Per the germline V gene, CDR1 is SEHNR and CDR2 is FQNEAQ (reference sequence). Trimming pared 5 bases from V and 14 bases from J, leaving 16 bases between. CDR3 coding DNA: TGTGCCAGCAGCGCGGGTCTACTCGGGGAGTTCTTC. Translated, it gives CASSAGLLGEFF.

This clone showed up just a few times. The CDR3 here is CAWTQGSYEQYF. CDR3 nucleotides: TGTGCCTGGACACAGGGCTCCTACGAGCAGTACTTC. This chain connects TRBV30 to TRBJ2-7; D may be TRBD1 (6 bases). V gave up 4 bases and J gave up 0 bases, with 7 bases separating them. Per the germline V gene, CDR1 is GTSNPN and CDR2 is SVGIG (reference sequence). This CDR3 has 12 amino acids. The variable domain in full, completed from reference TRBV30 and TRBJ2-7, reads SQTIHQWPATLVQPVGSPLSLECTVEGTSNPNLYWYRQAAGRGLQLLFYSVGIGQISSEVPQNLSASRPQDRQFILSSKKLLLSDSGFYLCAWTQGSYEQYFGPGTRLTVT.

The table lists this clone with a few counts. The chain couples TRBV29-1 to TRBJ2-7, with D possibly matching TRBD2 (5 bases). This CDR3 contains 13 residues. Germline-derived CDR1 and CDR2 are SQVTM and ANQGSEA. The V end lost 7 bases, the J end lost 7 bases, and 20 bases lay between the germline ends. The CDR3 DNA reads TGCAGCGCCGTGGACTCCCTGTTGAGTGAGCAGTACTTC. Residues: CSAVDSLLSEQYF.

This clone was observed a few times. The chain couples TRBV4-1 to TRBJ2-5, with D perhaps TRBD2 (6 bases). Looked up from germline, CDR1 is MGHRA and CDR2 is YSYEKL. This CDR3 is 15 amino acids long. V was clipped by 0 bases and J by 4 bases, with 12 bases between them. This CDR3 reads CASSQEGGSRETQYF. The CDR3 nucleotides are TGCGCCAGCAGCCAAGAAGGAGGGTCCCGAGAGACCCAGTACTTC.

This chain uses TRBV11-1 with TRBJ1-2; D possibly corresponds to TRBD1 (5 bases). V was shortened by 3 bases and J by 5 bases, with 7 bases between the two germline ends. CDR1 is SGHAT and CDR2 is FQDESV in the germline V gene (reference sequence). This CDR3 comprises 12 residues. The DNA of the CDR3 is TGTGCCAGCAGCTTTCGACAGTATGGCTACACCTTC. Translated, it gives CASSFRQYGYTF.

This clone was recorded a few times. In the same sample, other DNA sequences code for this CDR3. CDR3: CSASRGYEQYF. The CDR3 nucleotides read TGCAGTGCTAGCAGGGGATACGAGCAGTACTTC. This chain joins TRBV20-1 and TRBJ2-7; possibly TRBD1 for D (6 bases). Trimming took off 3 bases at V and 4 bases at J, with 7 bases between the two ends. The CDR3 consists of 11 residues. From germline, CDR1 is DFQATT and CDR2 SNEGSKA (reference sequence).

The chain combines TRBV30 with TRBJ2-4; D is perhaps TRBD2 (7 bases). CDR3 size: 16 residues. Trimming removed 2 bases from V and 4 bases from J, with 18 bases in between. In germline, CDR1 is GTSNPN, CDR2 SVGIG (reference sequence). The CDR3 region is CAWSTSGRGGKNIQYF. CDR3 sequence (DNA): TGTGCCTGGAGTACCTCAGGGAGGGGGGGGAAAAACATTCAGTACTTC.

This chain uses TRBV5-6 with TRBJ2-1; a weak D match, TRBD2 (5 bases). V shed 4 bases and J shed 1 base, with 15 bases lying between them. Germline assignment: CDR1 SGHDT and CDR2 YYEEEE. CDR3 length: 16 amino acids. CDR3 bases: TGTGCCAGCAGCCTCCTGGCCTGGACTTCCTACAATGAGCAGTTCTTC. Protein sequence: CASSLLAWTSYNEQFF. Supplemented by reference TRBV5-6 and TRBJ2-1, the full variable domain reads DAGVTQSPTHLIKTRGQQVTLRCSPKSGHDTVSWYQQALGQGPQFIFQYYEEEERQRGNFPDRFSGHQFPNYSSELNVNALLLGDSALYLCASSLLAWTSYNEQFFGPGTRLTVL.

The chain links TRBV2 to TRBJ1-1, with D maybe TRBD1 (6 bases). The germline V and J ends were trimmed by 6 bases and 3 bases, with 14 bases remaining between them. Germline-derived CDR1 and CDR2 are SNHLY and FYNNEI. This CDR3 contains 14 residues. The CDR3 reads CASRKQGADTEAFF. CDR3 coding DNA: TGTGCCAGCAGAAAACAGGGTGCCGACACTGAAGCTTTCTTT.

V and J are TRBV7-9 and TRBJ2-5, with 11 bases that match TRBD1. V was pared by 4 bases and J by 4 bases, with 11 bases of the junction left unmatched. Looked up from germline, CDR1 is SEHNR and CDR2 is FQNEAQ (reference sequence). The CDR3 loop spans 17 amino acids. CDR3 loop: CASSSLLDRGPGETQYF. The CDR3 DNA sequence: TGTGCCAGCAGCTCCCTGCTGGACAGGGGGCCGGGAGAGACCCAGTACTTC.

The rearrangement links TRBV6-5 to TRBJ2-7, with D possibly being TRBD1 (5 bases). Per germline, CDR1 MNHEY and CDR2 SVGAGI. The CDR3 sequence is 14 residues long. With 5 bases removed from V and 0 bases from J, the gap between germline ends came to 11 bases. The CDR3 coding sequence is TGTGCCAGCAGTACCCCGACAGCCTCCTACGAGCAGTACTTC. Translated: CASSTPTASYEQYF.

The J gene is TRBJ1-2, the V gene TRBV25-1; TRBD1 is a possible D gene (6 bases). Trimming removed 0 bases at V and 2 bases at J, with 16 bases between. The CDR3 is made up of 17 amino acids. Germline CDR1 MGHDK, CDR2 SYGVNS. The CDR3 DNA sequence: TGTGCCAGCAGTGAATATACGGAGTTGAGGGGGAACTATGGCTACACCTTC. Translated: CASSEYTELRGNYGYTF.

The genes are TRBV6-5 and TRBJ2-5, with D perhaps TRBD1 (6 bases). V was cut by 5 bases and J by 5 bases, with 12 bases left in between. Germline loops: CDR1 MNHEY, CDR2 SVGAGI. The CDR3 runs 13 residues. CDR3 nucleotide sequence: TGTGCCAGCAGTCTCGACAGGCGGGAGACCCAGTACTTC. It translates to CASSLDRRETQYF.

The chain joins TRBV29-1 to TRBJ2-1, with D maybe TRBD2 (5 bases). V was pared by 4 bases and J by 3 bases, with 7 bases between. The germline gives CDR1 SQVTM, CDR2 ANQGSEA. The CDR3 is 12 amino acids. In DNA, the CDR3 is TGCAGCGTTGCCGCGGGCTACAATGAGCAGTTCTTC. Translation gives CSVAAGYNEQFF.

V and J are TRBV29-1 and TRBJ1-1; 7 positions agree with TRBD1. Germline CDR1 reads SQVTM; CDR2 reads ANQGSEA. The CDR3 is 16 residues long. J was trimmed by 4 bases and V by 5 bases; bases with no gene match: 16. Written as DNA, the CDR3 is TGCAGCGTTTCCTTACCCCAGGGGGGACCTGGCACTGAAGCTTTCTTT. Its translation is CSVSLPQGGPGTEAFF.

This clone was seen a few times. The chain uses TRBV29-1 and TRBJ2-7, with D unclear. The V end lost 7 bases, the J end lost 0 bases, and 13 bases lay between the germline ends. This CDR3 spans 13 amino acids. Germline V CDR1 and CDR2: SQVTM, ANQGSEA. The CDR3 DNA follows: TGCAGCGCCCTCAGACACGACTCCTACGAGCAGTACTTC. This sequence encodes CSALRHDSYEQYF.

The chain is built from TRBV29-1 and TRBJ2-3, with 13 bases fitting TRBD2. The CDR3 totals 15 residues. Germline V lookup: CDR1 SQVTM, CDR2 ANQGSEA. V gave up 7 bases and J gave up 1 base; unmatched junction bases: 5. In nucleotides, the CDR3 is TGCAGCGCCCTCGGACTAGCGGGAGGCACAGATACGCAGTATTTT. It encodes CSALGLAGGTDTQYF.

A few counts support this clone. V usage is TRBV7-9 and J usage is TRBJ2-1; 10 positions agree with TRBD2. Germline V gene data show CDR1 as SEHNR and CDR2 as FQNEAQ (reference sequence). With V trimmed by 5 bases and J by 15 bases, 7 bases remained unmatched. The CDR3 runs 12 residues. The CDR3 is CASSPDSGRLFF. Written as DNA, the CDR3 is TGTGCCAGCAGCCCTGATAGCGGGAGGCTGTTCTTC.

The chain couples TRBV5-1 to TRBJ2-1; D is unresolved. Deletions cut 0 bases from V and 0 bases from J, with 10 bases between. Germline V gene data show CDR1 as SGHRS and CDR2 as YFSETQ. There are 16 residues in the CDR3. This chain's CDR3 is CASSLGPGSSYNEQFF. CDR3 DNA: TGCGCCAGCAGCTTGGGGCCAGGAAGCTCCTACAATGAGCAGTTCTTC.

The sample holds a few counts of this clone. This chain links TRBV7-9 with TRBJ1-2, with TRBD1 as a possible D gene (6 bases). The CDR3 consists of 13 residues. With 6 bases removed from V and 6 bases from J, the gap between germline ends came to 14 bases. From germline, CDR1 is SEHNR and CDR2 FQNEAQ (reference sequence). For the CDR3, the DNA is TGTGCCAGCAGTTACAGGGAAGGAAATGGCTACACCTTC. Protein sequence: CASSYREGNGYTF.

This clone was detected only a few times. The rearrangement joins TRBV30 to TRBJ1-2; no clear D gene. V dropped 4 bases and J dropped 6 bases, with 21 bases sitting between them. Germline lookup yields CDR1 GTSNPN and CDR2 SVGIG (reference sequence). This CDR3 is built from 15 residues. In nucleotides, the CDR3 is TGTGCCTGGATGTTCCGACACCTTTCCGTGGATGGCTACACCTTC. Amino acids: CAWMFRHLSVDGYTF.